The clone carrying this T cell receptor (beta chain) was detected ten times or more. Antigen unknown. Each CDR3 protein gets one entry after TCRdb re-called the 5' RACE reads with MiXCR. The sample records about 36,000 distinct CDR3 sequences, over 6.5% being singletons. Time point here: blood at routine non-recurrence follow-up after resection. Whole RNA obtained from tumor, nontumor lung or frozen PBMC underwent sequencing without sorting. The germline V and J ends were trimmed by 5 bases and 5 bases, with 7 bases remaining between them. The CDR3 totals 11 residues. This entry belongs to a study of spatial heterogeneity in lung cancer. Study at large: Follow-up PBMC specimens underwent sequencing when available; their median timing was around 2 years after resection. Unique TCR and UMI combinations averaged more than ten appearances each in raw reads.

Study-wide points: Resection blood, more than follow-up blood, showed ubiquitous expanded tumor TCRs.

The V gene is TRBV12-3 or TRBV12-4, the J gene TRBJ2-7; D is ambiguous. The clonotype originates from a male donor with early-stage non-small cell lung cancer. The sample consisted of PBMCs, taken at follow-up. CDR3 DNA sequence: TGTGCCAGCAGTCCCCGGAACGAGCAGTACTTC. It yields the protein CASSPRNEQYF.